Shown below are 7 T cell receptor beta chains from a single sample sequenced in a study of shared clonotypes between healthy human individuals. The repertoire was sequenced with immunoSEQ multiplex PCR; TCRdb's copy has only in-frame clones and lacks some. The sample carries fewer than 600,000 clones, about four fifths recorded once. The sequencing input was PBMCs. These receptors were taken from a woman between 40 and 50 years old in good health. Some clones in this sample may be carry-over from other donors' samples.

This clone was seen a single time. The chain recombines TRBV5-8 with TRBJ2-1; 8 nucleotides match TRBD2. The length of the CDR3 is 16 residues. Losses at the gene ends were 4 bases for V and 3 bases for J; bases not matched to a gene: 9. CDR1 and CDR2 from the germline V gene are SGHTS and YDEGEE. CDR3 sequence reads: CASSPLREGYYNEQFF. The DNA of the CDR3 is TGTGCCAGCAGCCCCCTCCGGGAGGGTTACTACAATGAGCAGTTCTTC.

The chain uses TRBV19 and TRBJ2-3; TRBD2 aligns across 8 bases. The V gene end was trimmed by 3 bases and the J gene end by 3 bases; junction bases not matched to a gene: 8. CDR3 length: 16 residues. Per the germline V gene, CDR1 is LNHDA and CDR2 is SQIVND (reference sequence). For the CDR3, the DNA is TGTGCCAGTAGTATTAGGTGGAGCGGGAGAACAGATACGCAGTATTTT. Amino acids: CASSIRWSGRTDTQYF.

As regards this clone: The sample contains more than one DNA sequence encoding this CDR3. The rearrangement joins TRBV15 to TRBJ1-1, with a possible D match to TRBD1 (5 bases). Deletions cut 0 bases from V and 6 bases from J, with 8 bases between. The CDR3 is 13 residues long. The V gene's germline CDR1 is LNHNV and CDR2 YYDKDF (reference sequence). CDR3 region: CATSRDRGSEAFF. The CDR3 nucleotides are TGTGCCACCAGCAGAGACCGGGGGTCTGAAGCTTTCTTT.

The chain employs TRBV11-3 and TRBJ2-3; D possibly corresponds to TRBD2 (5 bases). The CDR3 has 13 amino acids. Germline-derived CDR1 and CDR2 are SGHNT and YENEEA. With 3 bases removed from V and 4 bases from J, the gap between germline ends came to 8 bases. This CDR3 is CASSFRGADTQYF. DNA for the CDR3: TGTGCCAGCAGCTTCCGGGGAGCAGATACGCAGTATTTT.

There are a few counts of this clone. The rearrangement links TRBV4-2 to TRBJ1-5; tentatively, D is TRBD1 (5 bases). Trimming cost V 3 bases and J 5 bases, with 14 bases left between them. Germline V gene data show CDR1 as LGHNA and CDR2 as YNFKEQ. The CDR3 extends over 15 amino acids. DNA of the CDR3: TGTGCCAGCAGCCAGAACCAGGGAAGGGATCAGCCCCAGCATTTT. Translated, it gives CASSQNQGRDQPQHF.

The chain has TRBV2 and TRBJ2-4; D perhaps matches TRBD1 (7 bases). Trimming pared 10 bases from V and 6 bases from J, leaving 19 bases between. The germline V gene has CDR1 SNHLY and CDR2 FYNNEI. The CDR3 loop spans 14 amino acids. The CDR3 sequence is CATNPEGAGNIQYF. CDR3 nucleotides: TGTGCCACCAACCCGGAGGGGGCGGGAAACATTCAGTACTTC.

This sequence joins TRBV5-6 and TRBJ2-2, with D possibly being TRBD1 (6 bases). CDR1 is SGHDT and CDR2 is YYEEEE in the germline V gene. This CDR3 comprises 16 residues. V was clipped by 4 bases and J by 3 bases, with 16 bases between them. CDR3 residues: CASSPLTQGYTGELFF. The CDR3 DNA reads as TGTGCCAGCAGCCCTTTAACACAGGGTTACACCGGGGAGCTGTTTTTT. Complete variable domain (other parts from reference TRBV5-6 and TRBJ2-2): DAGVTQSPTHLIKTRGQQVTLRCSPKSGHDTVSWYQQALGQGPQFIFQYYEEEERQRGNFPDRFSGHQFPNYSSELNVNALLLGDSALYLCASSPLTQGYTGELFFGEGSRLTVL.